This T cell receptor (beta chain) derives from a study of cytomegalovirus exposure and HLA in healthy donors (dated by TCRdb to 2015 to 2018). Background for the entire study: According to an earlier analysis of 550 to 700 of the donors, about 190 million T cells yielded 90 million to 130 million unique TCR beta sequences and roughly 280 Gb of sequence data. Around 300 gigabases of sequencing data and tens of millions of unique TCR sequences were included in an early release covering 550 to 800 HLA-typed donors. Of the roughly 430 genotyped donors, 65% to 90% fell in the genetic ancestry cluster associated with self-reported Caucasian donors. The study aimed to test whether signatures of past pathogen exposure could be identified by cataloging public T cell receptors. The T cell repertoires of around 670 subjects were profiled by immunosequencing and related to cytomegalovirus serostatus. Besides the first cohort of roughly 660 subjects, a separate validation cohort made up of around 120 different subjects was used. High-throughput TCR immunosequencing, statistical association of individual TCRs with disease status, and machine learning were combined to predict cytomegalovirus infection status. In a later analysis, previously published TCR beta repertoires from about 670 donors were re-analyzed and high-resolution HLA genotyping was added so that TCR occurrence patterns could be studied. In the later analysis, no new phenotypic data were used to find candidate immune exposures; instead, reliance was placed on TCR beta sequences and their occurrence across donors. In an earlier analysis of 500 to 650 of the donors, high-throughput TCR beta sequencing was used to judge whether each TCR beta V gene segment behaved as functional or pseudogenic. Donor age, sex, ethnicity and CMV serostatus were collected together with the repertoire data. Genome-wide SNP genotypes for about 55% of the roughly 670 donors were used in a later genetic analysis, which treated that subset as a discovery cohort. Every repertoire in the discovery cohort had been generated on one and the same sequencing platform. HLA typing covered class I and class II loci at four-digit resolution. Typing coverage differed by locus: A, B, C, DRB1 and DQB1 were typed in roughly 620-630 donors, DQA1 in about 560, DPA1 in approximately 610, and DPB1 in 450 to 480. Roughly five DR-DQ haplotypes were treated as single units for association and clustering because of strong linkage in the cohort. On average, over 200,000 unique TCR beta nucleotide sequences were sequenced per donor among 300 to 500 genotyped donors of the cohort, with roughly 18% of those sequences being non-productive. Here is what the overall study found, with its caveats: According to the authors, the approach could potentially be generalized to other disease states and immunological phenotypes. A group of highly shared sequence variants was considered likely to be a technical artifact of the sequencing pipeline. According to a later genetic analysis, donors in an Asian-associated ancestry cluster had fewer N-insertions in productive TCRs than the approximately 710-donor mean. Some IMGT-functional V segments, including TRBV6-2 and TRBV6-3, could not be distinguished by the 87-base-pair reads and were therefore excluded. A later analysis found that HLA-associated TCR beta chains were more clonally expanded and had lower generation probabilities than equally common non-associated chains. The study gave a list of about 150 TCR beta chains associated with cytomegalovirus. In a later analysis, most CMV-associated TCR beta chains were found to appear HLA-restricted, with HLA associations seemingly driven largely by CMV exposure. Roughly uniform sequencing depth across donors was assumed in presence/absence analyses, although this assumption may not hold. Most TCR sequences were observed very rarely across donors, whereas some public TCRs were present in many individuals. Immune exposure information for the cohort was limited to CMV serostatus. Specific HLA alleles were associated with more than 15,000 TCR beta sequences at a false discovery rate of 0.05 in a later analysis. HLA typing was unavailable for some donors at each locus, so association tests used only the typed subset. The classifier was reported to diagnose cytomegalovirus status with high specificity and sensitivity in both the original and validation cohorts. In an earlier analysis of some 550 of the donors, most TCR beta V segments were observed in productive rearrangements about 87% or about 30% of the time, broadly matching IMGT annotations. A few of the identified cytomegalovirus-associated TCR beta chains were confirmed in vitro to be specific for cytomegalovirus antigens. Assigning TCR associations to individual alleles was difficult when HLA alleles, especially DR and DQ, strongly co-occurred. In a later analysis, the rate of TCR association differed among HLA loci, with DRB1 alleles having the most associated TCRs and HLA-C alleles having the fewest. According to a later analysis, parvovirus B19, influenza, CMV and Epstein-Barr virus appeared linked to several top co-occurrence clusters. Correlated functional status among segregating V segments might reflect linkage disequilibrium, but an unknown experimental factor could not be ruled out. The cohort was sequenced for TCR beta chains only, and without alpha or paired-chain data the features that could be detected were limited. The earlier analysis of 450 to 700 of the donors excluded seventeen rarely observed V segments, including chromosome 9 orphons, because counts were too low. An association between a missense DCLRE1C variant and V-gene and J-gene trimming of TCR beta chains was found in a later genetic analysis and replicated in an independent cohort. A further reported finding was that TCR beta sequences accurately predicted the HLA-A and HLA-B alleles for most subjects in the first cohort.

In total, approximately 690 healthy bone marrow donors made up the cohort. Cohort members were all nominally healthy when sampled, although unrecorded immune exposures were likely present. The donor tested CMV seronegative, placing the donor among the roughly 340 seronegative members of the cohort. Each donor provided a peripheral blood sample, and peripheral blood mononuclear cells were used for TCR beta sequencing. The Qiagen DNeasy Blood Extraction Kit was used to extract genomic DNA from the blood cell samples. The library came from the immunoSEQ multiplex PCR assay. For the multiplex PCR, a mixture combining 60 forward primers for TCR Vbeta segments and 13 reverse primers for TCR Jbeta segments was used. Amplification of the CDR3 region of rearranged TCR beta genes was performed with a multiplex PCR assay on genomic DNA. On the Illumina HiSeq System, the amplified TCR beta libraries were sequenced as 87-base-pair reads. The paper's data handling went like this. A later analysis tallied 70 million to 100 million unique TCR beta chains across the approximately 670 repertoires, and roughly 11 million of those chains were shared by two or more donors. A nearest-neighbor algorithm error-corrected the raw reads and collapsed the reads into unique sequences, merging closely related sequences to remove PCR and sequencing errors. Alignment of CDR3 sequences to IMGT reference sequences was used to assign V, D and J gene segments. For a sequence to be retained, a match of at least six nucleotides was required to both a V gene segment and a J gene segment. A rearrangement was called productive if the CDR3 had no stop codons and remained in frame with V and J, and every other rearrangement was called non-productive. Following IMGT convention, CDR3 was defined as the stretch from the second conserved V-encoded cysteine to the conserved J-encoded phenylalanine. The earlier analysis of 587 of the donors excluded sequences that lacked an unambiguous match to a single V gene segment. In an earlier analysis of several hundred of the donors, V segments were called functional above 56.7% productive rearrangements and were called segregating when the between-donor standard deviation exceeded 5%. A statistical classification framework was developed to diagnose cytomegalovirus status using the catalog of TCR beta chain sequences. In a later analysis, V and J genes were assigned by comparing TCR nucleotide sequences against IMGT/GENE-DB human TR gene sequences. Using the TCRdist pipeline, a later analysis assigned CDR3 sequences along with most-parsimonious VDJ recombination scenarios. In a later analysis, every TCR beta chain was defined by the combination of its CDR3 amino acid sequence and its V-gene family, and reads without a unique V-gene family were dropped. To address suspected cross-contamination and a sequencing artifact, a later analysis removed 592 highly shared, low-generation-probability nucleotide sequences. A later analysis calculated a clonal expansion index for each public chain from normalized within-repertoire ranks of inferred template counts. In a later analysis, generation probabilities were computed using a VDJ recombination model fitted to out-of-frame rearrangements, and the results were checked against IGoR. A later analysis scored TCR-TCR, TCR-HLA and TCR-CMV co-occurrence with hypergeometric tests, applying a repertoire-size bias correction to TCR pairs. A later analysis estimated false discovery rates by permuting HLA or CMV assignments 20 times. In a later analysis, co-occurring TCRs were grouped using DBSCAN, with TCRdist sequence similarity added in when clustering inside HLA-allele-positive subsets. For co-occurrence clustering, repertoires with fewer than 30,000 or more than 120,000 public chains were excluded, along with four to six repertoires with anomalous nucleotide sharing. TCRdb limited this immuneACCESS table to in-frame rearrangements with V and J called. A share of clones is missing; checked studies link under half to unresolved V genes, and the rest is unexplained. The DNA was the basis for D and trimming; V, J and clone size are from that table. This sample holds some 65,000 clones; approximately 68% were observed only once. The ten largest clones add up to approximately 11% of the sample.

As for this clone: Its antigen is unknown. No base-level quality is on record; no much larger clone is a single base apart.

The junction shows trimming of 5 bases on V and 1 base on J, plus 20 bases between the germline ends. There are 17 amino acids in the CDR3, from cysteine to phenylalanine inclusive. The DNA shown is the 51-base CDR3, in frame from base 1. According to the germline V gene, CDR1 reads SGHVS and CDR2 reads FQNEAQ. Input material: PBMCs. This TCR came from a woman between 25 and 40 years old in good health and CMV-seronegative. The V gene is TRBV7-8 and the J gene is TRBJ1-1, with a tentative D gene TRBD1 over 5 matching bases. The DNA is as follows: TGTGCCAGCAGCCCCCGGGCGTATGGGGGGGGGAACACTGAAGCTTTCTTT. Translation gives CASSPRAYGGGNTEAFF.